The following is a TCR beta chain sequence with its context. Its cognate antigen is unknown. This entry is derived from a study of beta chain features in type 1 diabetes. The overall study: Healthy donors, compared against patients, showed similar age, gender and cell yields.

The isolated RNA, all of it, was reverse transcribed, so expressed TCRB transcripts were what got sequenced. Clones were read by immunoSEQ multiplex PCR, and TCRdb kept only the in-frame ones, dropping some. Seen here are nearly 250,000 clones, roughly 14% observed once, and the top ten hold about 0.03%. The V gene's germline CDR1 is SGHTA and CDR2 FQGNSA. V lost 4 bases to trimming and J lost 0 bases, with 13 bases between them. The length of the CDR3 is 15 residues. General study results and limits: For Type 1 diabetes patients, all four CD4+ subsets carried TCRB CDR3s that were moderately but significantly shorter.

The origin of this receptor is a middle-aged woman in good health. Sequencing was done on a sample of naive CD4+ T cells from blood. V and J are TRBV7-2 and TRBJ2-7; weak D call: TRBD1 (6 bases). In DNA, the CDR3 is TGTGCCAGCAGCTGGGACACTTTAAGCTCCTACGAGCAGTACTTC. Protein: CASSWDTLSSYEQYF.